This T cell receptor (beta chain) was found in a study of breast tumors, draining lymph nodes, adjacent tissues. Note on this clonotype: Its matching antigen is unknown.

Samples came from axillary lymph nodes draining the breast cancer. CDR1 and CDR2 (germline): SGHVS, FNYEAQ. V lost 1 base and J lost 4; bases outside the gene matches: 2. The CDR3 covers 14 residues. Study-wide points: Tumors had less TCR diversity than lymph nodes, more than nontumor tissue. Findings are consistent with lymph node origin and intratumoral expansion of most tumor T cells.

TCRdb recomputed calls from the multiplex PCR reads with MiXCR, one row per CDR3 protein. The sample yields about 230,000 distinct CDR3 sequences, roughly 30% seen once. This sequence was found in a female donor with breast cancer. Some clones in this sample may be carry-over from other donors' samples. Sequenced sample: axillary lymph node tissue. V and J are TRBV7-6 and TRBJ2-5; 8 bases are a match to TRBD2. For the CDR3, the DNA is TGTGCCAGCAGCTTAGTAGCGGGAACAGAGACCCAGTACTTC. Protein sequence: CASSLVAGTETQYF.